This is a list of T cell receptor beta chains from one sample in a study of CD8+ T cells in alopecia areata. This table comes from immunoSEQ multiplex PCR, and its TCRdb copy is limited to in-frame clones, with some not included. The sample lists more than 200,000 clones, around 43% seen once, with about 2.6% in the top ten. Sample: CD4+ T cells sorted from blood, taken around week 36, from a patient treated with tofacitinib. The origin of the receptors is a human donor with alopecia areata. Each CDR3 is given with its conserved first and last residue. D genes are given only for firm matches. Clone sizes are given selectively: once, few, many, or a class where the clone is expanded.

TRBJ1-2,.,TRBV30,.,CAWCAEAGTLYGYTF,TGTGCCTGGTGTGCCGAAGCCGGGACCCTCTATGGCTACACCTTC
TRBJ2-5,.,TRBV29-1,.,CSVRGRLQETQYF,TGCAGCGTCCGGGGACGGCTACAAGAGACCCAGTACTTC
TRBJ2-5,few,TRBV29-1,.,CSVSSQGGARETQYF,TGCAGCGTTTCGTCTCAGGGGGGTGCAAGAGAGACCCAGTACTTC
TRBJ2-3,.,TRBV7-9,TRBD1,CASSLVRTGISTDTQYF,TGTGCCAGCAGCTTAGTCCGGACAGGGATTAGCACAGATACGCAGTATTTT
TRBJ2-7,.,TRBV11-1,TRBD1,CASSDGTGSYEQYF,TGTGCCAGCAGCGACGGGACAGGGTCCTACGAGCAGTACTTC
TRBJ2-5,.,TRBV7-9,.,CASKQGTGETQYF,TGTGCCAGTAAACAGGGGACTGGGGAGACCCAGTACTTC
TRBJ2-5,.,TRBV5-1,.,CASSLPRKETQYF,TGCGCCAGCAGCTTGCCCAGAAAAGAGACCCAGTACTTC
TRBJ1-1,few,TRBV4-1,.,CASSQLVRTERTNTEAFF,TGCGCCAGCAGCCAACTAGTGAGGACAGAGAGGACGAACACTGAAGCTTTCTTT
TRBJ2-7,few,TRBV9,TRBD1,CAIPGGQRTYEQYF,TGTGCCATCCCAGGGGGACAGCGGACCTACGAGCAGTACTTC
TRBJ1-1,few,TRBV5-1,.,CASSLAEAGTNTEAFF,TGCGCCAGCAGCTTGGCGGAAGCAGGGACGAACACTGAAGCTTTCTTT
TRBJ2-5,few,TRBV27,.,CASSSSVGRTGYF,TGTGCCAGCAGTTCCTCCGTTGGCAGGACCGGATACTTC
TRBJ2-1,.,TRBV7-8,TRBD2,CASSLPREASGSYNEQFF,TGTGCCAGCAGCTTACCTCGGGAAGCTAGCGGGTCCTACAATGAGCAGTTCTTC
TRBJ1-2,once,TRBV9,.,CASSALPINRDGYTF,TGTGCCAGCAGCGCACTACCGATCAACAGGGACGGCTACACCTTC
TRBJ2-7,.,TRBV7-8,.,CASSLASGTAYEQYF,TGTGCCAGCAGCTTAGCGAGCGGAACAGCCTACGAGCAGTACTTC
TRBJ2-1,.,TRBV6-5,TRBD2,CASSPSGPPHNEQFF,TGTGCCAGCAGCCCTAGCGGGCCCCCCCACAATGAGCAGTTCTTC
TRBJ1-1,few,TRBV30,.,CAWSVVGGSTEAFF,TGTGCCTGGAGTGTAGTGGGAGGTTCCACTGAAGCTTTCTTT
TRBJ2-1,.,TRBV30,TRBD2,CAWVAGGPPNEQFF,TGTGCCTGGGTAGCGGGAGGGCCGCCAAATGAGCAGTTCTTC
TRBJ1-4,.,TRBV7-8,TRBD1,CASSSSGGVGEKLFF,TGTGCCAGCAGCTCATCAGGGGGCGTAGGTGAAAAACTGTTTTTT
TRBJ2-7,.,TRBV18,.,CASSPRTATYEQYF,TGTGCCAGCTCACCGCGGACGGCAACCTACGAGCAGTACTTC
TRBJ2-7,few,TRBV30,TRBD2,CAWRRTSAGEQYF,TGTGCCTGGAGGCGGACTAGCGCTGGAGAGCAGTACTTC
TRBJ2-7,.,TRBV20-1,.,CSAGQYEQYF,TGCAGTGCCGGACAGTACGAGCAGTACTTC
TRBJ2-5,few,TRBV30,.,CAWRGSAWAQYF,TGTGCCTGGCGGGGCTCAGCGTGGGCCCAGTACTTC
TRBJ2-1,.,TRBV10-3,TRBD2,CAITGTSGRAMFF,TGTGCCATCACCGGGACTAGCGGGAGGGCGATGTTCTTC
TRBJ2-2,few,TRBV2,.,CASSAWGLNTGELFF,TGTGCCAGCAGTGCGTGGGGATTAAACACCGGGGAGCTGTTTTTT
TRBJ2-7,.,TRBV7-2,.,CASSLFRASLLGEQYF,TGTGCCAGCAGCTTATTCAGGGCGTCCCTACTGGGCGAGCAGTACTTC
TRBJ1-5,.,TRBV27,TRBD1,CASSRTRDSNQPQHF,TGTGCCAGCAGCCGAACTAGGGACAGTAATCAGCCCCAGCATTTT
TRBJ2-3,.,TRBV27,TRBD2,CASSFRSGASTDTQYF,TGTGCCAGCAGTTTCCGTAGCGGGGCTAGCACAGATACGCAGTATTTT
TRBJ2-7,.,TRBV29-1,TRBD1,CSVTGGYEQYF,TGCAGCGTCACAGGGGGCTACGAGCAGTACTTC
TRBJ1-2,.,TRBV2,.,CASSEVGGPAAGYTF,TGTGCCAGCAGTGAAGTTGGGGGCCCGGCCGCTGGCTACACCTTC
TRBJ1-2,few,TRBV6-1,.,CASSEWSGYTF,TGTGCCAGCAGTGAATGGAGCGGCTACACCTTC
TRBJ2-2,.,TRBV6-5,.,CASRRTSGELFF,TGTGCCAGCAGGAGAACATCCGGGGAGCTGTTTTTT
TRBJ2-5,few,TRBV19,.,CASKGLKWETQYF,TGTGCCAGTAAAGGCCTTAAATGGGAGACCCAGTACTTC
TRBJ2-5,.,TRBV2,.,CASRFLGAGRETQYF,TGTGCCAGCAGATTCCTGGGGGCCGGGCGGGAGACCCAGTACTTC
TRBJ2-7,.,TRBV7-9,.,CASSPLGREQYF,TGTGCCAGCAGCCCCCTGGGGCGCGAGCAGTACTTC
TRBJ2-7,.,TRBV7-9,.,CASSLEGHEQYF,TGTGCCAGCAGCTTAGAAGGACACGAGCAGTACTTC
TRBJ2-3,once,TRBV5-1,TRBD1,CASSLTGTGSTDTQYF,TGCGCCAGCAGCCTGACCGGGACAGGGAGCACAGATACGCAGTATTTT
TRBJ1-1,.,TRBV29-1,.,CSVDRGSTEAFF,TGCAGCGTTGACAGGGGAAGCACTGAAGCTTTCTTT
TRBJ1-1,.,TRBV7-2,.,CASREAGARQAFF,TGTGCCAGCAGGGAAGCCGGGGCCCGGCAAGCTTTCTTT
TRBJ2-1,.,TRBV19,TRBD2,CASRPRVEPSGGQFF,TGTGCCAGCCGACCCCGGGTAGAGCCCTCGGGGGGGCAGTTCTTC
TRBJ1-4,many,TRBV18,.,CASERGSKEKLFF,TGTGCCAGCGAGAGGGGGTCGAAGGAAAAACTGTTTTTT